This T cell receptor beta chain was documented in a study of vaccination effects on CD4 cells after COVID-19. Study observations and caveats: Early post-infection timepoints were missing from the study, which also had few convalescent patients. There was marked clonal contraction among infection- and vaccine-induced clones late after vaccination.

Regarding this clone: Its target is not known.

Expansion with viral peptide pools was applied to antigen-specific CD4+ T cells by the ViraFEST assay prior to sequencing. The authors isolated CD4+ T cells after roughly eleven days of culture. V lost 1 base and J 5 bases, leaving 16 bases between the germline ends. The CDR3 totals 16 residues. The germline CDR1 and CDR2 sequences are SGDLS and YYNGEE. Some clones are missing from TCRdb's copy, which holds only in-frame ones; the method was immunoSEQ multiplex PCR. The sample holds approximately 54,000 clones, roughly 80% seen once. This TCR was sampled from a human donor who received a COVID-19 vaccine. The chain carries TRBV9 and TRBJ2-1, with D possibly matching TRBD1 (7 bases). The material was CD4+ T cells from PBMCs cultured with HCoV-229E spike peptides, obtained before COVID-19 vaccination. The CDR3 nucleotides read TGTGCCAGCAGCGTAAAGACAGGGAGGTCCCACAATGAGCAGTTCTTC. This gives the protein CASSVKTGRSHNEQFF.